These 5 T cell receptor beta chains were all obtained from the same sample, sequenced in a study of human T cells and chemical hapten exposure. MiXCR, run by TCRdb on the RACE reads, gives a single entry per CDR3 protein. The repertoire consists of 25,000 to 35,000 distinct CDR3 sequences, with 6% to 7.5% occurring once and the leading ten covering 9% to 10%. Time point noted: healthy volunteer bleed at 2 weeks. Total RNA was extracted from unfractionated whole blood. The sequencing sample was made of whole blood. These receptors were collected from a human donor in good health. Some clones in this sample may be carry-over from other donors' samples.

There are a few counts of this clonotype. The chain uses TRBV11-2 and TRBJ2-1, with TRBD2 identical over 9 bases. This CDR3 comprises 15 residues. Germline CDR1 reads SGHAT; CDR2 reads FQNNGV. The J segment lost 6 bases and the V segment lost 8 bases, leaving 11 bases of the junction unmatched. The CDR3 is CASCLGAGGPNEQFF. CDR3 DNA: TGTGCCAGCTGTTTGGGGGCGGGGGGGCCCAATGAGCAGTTCTTC. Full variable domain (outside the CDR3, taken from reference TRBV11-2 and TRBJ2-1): EAGVAQSPRYKIIEKRQSVAFWCNPISGHATLYWYQQILGQGPKLLIQFQNNGVVDDSQLPKDRFSAERLKGVDSTLKIQPAKLEDSAVYLCASCLGAGGPNEQFFGPGTRLTVL.

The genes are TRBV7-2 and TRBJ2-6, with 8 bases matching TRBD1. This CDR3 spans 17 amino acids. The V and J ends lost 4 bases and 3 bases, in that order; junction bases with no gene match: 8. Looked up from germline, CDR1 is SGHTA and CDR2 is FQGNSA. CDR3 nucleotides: TGTGCCAGCAGCTCCACCCAGACAGGGGTTGGGGCCAACGTCCTGACTTTC. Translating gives CASSSTQTGVGANVLTF.

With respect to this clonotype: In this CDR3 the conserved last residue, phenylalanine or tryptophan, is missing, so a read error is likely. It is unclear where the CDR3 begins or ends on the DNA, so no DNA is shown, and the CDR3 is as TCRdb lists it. Here the CDR3 reads CASSQDGTPGPFS. The V call is TRBV3-1, the J call TRBJ1-1; the D segment call TRBD1 is taken from the table without a DNA check. Both ends counted, the CDR3 spans 13 residues. The germline V gene encodes CDR1 LGHDT and CDR2 YNNKEL (reference sequence).

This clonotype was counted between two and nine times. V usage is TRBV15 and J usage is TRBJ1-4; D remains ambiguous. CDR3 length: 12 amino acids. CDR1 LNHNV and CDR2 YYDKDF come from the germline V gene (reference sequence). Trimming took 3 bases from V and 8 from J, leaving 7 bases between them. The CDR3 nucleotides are TGTGCCACCAGCAGGATACAGGAAAAACTGTTTTTT. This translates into CATSRIQEKLFF.

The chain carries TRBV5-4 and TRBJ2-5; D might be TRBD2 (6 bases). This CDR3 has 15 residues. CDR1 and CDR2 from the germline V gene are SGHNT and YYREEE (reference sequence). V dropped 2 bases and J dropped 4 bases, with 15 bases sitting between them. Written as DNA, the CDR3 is TGTGCCAGCAGCTTTCCGGGGGAGGTTGGAGAGACCCAGTACTTC. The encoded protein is CASSFPGEVGETQYF.